This TCR beta chain was captured in a study of regulatory T cells in long-lasting Graves disease listed by TCRdb under 2021. With regard to the full study: Persistent Graves' disease was defined as antithyroid drug treatment for over 5 years with persistently positive TSH receptor autoantibodies. Patients with persistent Graves' disease were compared with patients with newly diagnosed Graves' disease using TCR sequencing and RNA sequencing of peripheral blood. In the clinical cohort, patients with persistent Graves' disease had used antithyroid drugs for an average of about 9.4 years. The study was conducted in China and was registered as a clinical trial. A total of roughly 35 samples underwent TCR sequencing: about 13 from persistent and some 20 from newly diagnosed Graves' disease patients.

Results the study describes overall, beyond this receptor: Persistent Graves' disease patients showed lower TCR Shannon entropy and fewer highly expanded clones than newly diagnosed patients, suggesting clonal expansion. TRBV28, TRBJ1-2 and TRBJ2-5 were preferentially used in persistent disease, while TRBV20-1 and TRBJ2-1 were favored in newly diagnosed disease. Peripheral blood alone was examined, since thyroid tissue, which constituted the primary lesion, could not be accessed. As a limitation, the authors acknowledged that the small sample size may reduce accuracy. Sequencing and analysis were restricted to the TCR beta chain. Persistent patients shared more public clonotypes among themselves (2,741) than newly diagnosed patients did (approximately 870).

A note on this clonotype: Its binding antigen is unknown. Per-nucleotide qualities are absent, and no much larger clonotype sits a single base away.

The sample's time point label is to be understood as: persistent/refractory GD, antithyroid drugs over 5 years with positive TRAb. RNA was extracted from PBMCs in TRIzol for both TCR sequencing and RNA sequencing. The diagnosis of Graves' disease was made according to American Thyroid Association guidelines. Recruitment of patients was carried out at an endocrinology department in Xi'an, China. Each patient gave about 9.1 milliliters of peripheral blood, collected in an EDTA anticoagulant tube. Ficoll Paque Plus density gradient separation was used to isolate PBMCs, and no further T cell sorting was performed. An Agilent 2100 Bioanalyzer and agarose gel were used to check RNA quality, and a NanoDrop 2000 was used to measure RNA concentration. Libraries were prepared through multiplex PCR. The sequencer listed for this sample is Illumina HiSeq 4000. CDR3 regions were amplified by Arm-PCR with iRepertoire HTBI primers to construct TCR beta libraries. Before sequencing, the PCR products underwent gel purification. The study's own analysis went as follows. Gene usage analysis of CDR3 amino acid clonotypes used the 60 to 80 TRBV and 14 to 15 TRBJ segments found across samples. COPE and FqMerger were used to merge the filtered high-quality paired reads into contigs. Contigs were aligned with BLAST to IMGT TRBV, TRBD and TRBJ reference genes, and CDR3 was defined per IMGT. Clonotypes above 0.1% frequency were classified as highly expanded clones. Shannon entropy was used to measure repertoire diversity, and the Gini coefficient was used to measure V-J evenness. A clonotype was considered public if more than one individual shared it. The raw public data were reprocessed by TCRdb itself: fastp quality trimming at Q25, MiXCR clonotype calling, in-frame beta chains only. Rows matching on CDR3 protein sequence are summarized as one entry with the most common DNA and genes. What appears here as the V and J calls and clone size reflects TCRdb's work, not the paper's. For this sample the table gives 450,000 or so distinct CDR3 sequences, of which about 20% were detected only once. Over 7.5% of the sample comes from the top ten.

The CDR3 numbers 12 residues from cysteine through phenylalanine. The CDR3 DNA has 36 bases and is translated from base 1. V loses 7 bases, J loses 3 bases, and the germline ends lie 9 bases apart. CDR1 and CDR2, looked up from the germline V gene (reference sequence), are LNHDA and SQIVND. The sequenced sample was peripheral blood mononuclear cells (PBMCs), obtained when the disease was refractory, from a patient treated with antithyroid drugs. This TCR was recovered from a female donor with Graves disease. Rearrangement joined TRBV19 to TRBJ2-5; no confident D gene assignment can be made. The nucleotide sequence is TGTGCCAGTATGTCAGAAAAAGAGACCCAGTACTTC. The translation is CASMSEKETQYF.